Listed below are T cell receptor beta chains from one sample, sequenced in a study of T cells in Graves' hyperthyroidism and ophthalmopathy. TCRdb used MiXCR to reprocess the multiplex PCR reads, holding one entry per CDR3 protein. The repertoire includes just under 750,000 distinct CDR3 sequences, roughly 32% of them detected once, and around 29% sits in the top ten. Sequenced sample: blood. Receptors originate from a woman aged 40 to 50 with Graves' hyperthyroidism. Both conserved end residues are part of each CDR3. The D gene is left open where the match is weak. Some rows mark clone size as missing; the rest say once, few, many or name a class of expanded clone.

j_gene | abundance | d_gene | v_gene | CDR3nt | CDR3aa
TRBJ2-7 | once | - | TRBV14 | TGTGCCAGCAGCCACCGGGGACCAGTCGGCGAGCAGTACTTC | CASSHRGPVGEQYF
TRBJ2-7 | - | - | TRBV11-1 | TGTGCCAGCAGCTTCTCAGGGTACAATGAGCAGTACTTC | CASSFSGYNEQYF
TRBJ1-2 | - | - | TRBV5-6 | TGTGCCAGCAGCATCAGGGATTACTATGGCTACACCTTC | CASSIRDYYGYTF
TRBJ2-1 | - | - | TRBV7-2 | TGTGCCAGCAGCCCCTGGGCGCGCGGGGCCATCAATGAGCAGTTCTTC | CASSPWARGAINEQFF
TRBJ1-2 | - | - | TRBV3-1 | TGTGCCAGCCAACCGGGGGACTTCCTAATTATGGGCTACACCTTC | CASQPGDFLIMGYTF
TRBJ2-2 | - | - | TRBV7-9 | TGTGCCAGCAGCTTCACAGGGACCACCGGGGAGCTGTTTTTT | CASSFTGTTGELFF
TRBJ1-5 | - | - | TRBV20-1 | TGCAGTGCTTTAGTCGGGGGAAATCAGCCCCAGCATTTT | CSALVGGNQPQHF
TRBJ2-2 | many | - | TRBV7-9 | TGTGCCAGCAGCTTAGTTATCGGGGAGCTGTTTTTT | CASSLVIGELFF
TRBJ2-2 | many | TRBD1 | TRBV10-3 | TGTGCCATCAGTGAGGACGGACAGGGGAACACCGGGGAGCTGTTTTTT | CAISEDGQGNTGELFF
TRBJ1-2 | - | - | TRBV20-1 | TGCAGTGCTAGGCCAGGGGTGCCCAATACTGCGTATGGCTACACCTTC | CSARPGVPNTAYGYTF
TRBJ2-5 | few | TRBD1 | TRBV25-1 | TGTGCCAGCAGCCAGTCTACAGGGGTTATAGAGACCCAGTACTTC | CASSQSTGVIETQYF
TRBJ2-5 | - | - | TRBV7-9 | TGTGCCAGCGGGGGGGCATTAGAGACCCAGTACTTC | CASGGALETQYF
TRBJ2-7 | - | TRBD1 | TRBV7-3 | TGTGCCAGCAGCCACCGGGACAGGGTATCCGAGCAGTACTTC | CASSHRDRVSEQYF
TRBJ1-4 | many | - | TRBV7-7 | TGTACTAGCAGCTTACGTGCAGGTTCGGACGAAAAACTGTTTTTT | CTSSLRAGSDEKLFF
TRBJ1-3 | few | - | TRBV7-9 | TGCGCCAGCAGCCTCAGACCGATCTCTGGAAACACCATATATTTT | CASSLRPISGNTIYF
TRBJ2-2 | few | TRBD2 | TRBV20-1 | TGCAGTGCTAGTCCTAGCGGGAGAGTGAACACCGGGGAGCTGTTTTTT | CSASPSGRVNTGELFF
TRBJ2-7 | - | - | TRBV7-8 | TGTGCCAGCAGCTTAGCCGGACAGAAGCAGTACTTC | CASSLAGQKQYF
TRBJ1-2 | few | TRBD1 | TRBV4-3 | TGCGCCAGCAGCCAACAATCGGACAGGGGCGATTTAAATGGCTACACCTTC | CASSQQSDRGDLNGYTF
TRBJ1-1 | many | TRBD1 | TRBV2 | TGTGCCAGCAGTCCTTGGACAGGCGACATGAACACTGAAGCTTTCTTT | CASSPWTGDMNTEAFF
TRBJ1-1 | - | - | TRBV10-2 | TGTGCCCGAGGAAAGGGCACCGAAGCTTTCTTT | CARGKGTEAFF
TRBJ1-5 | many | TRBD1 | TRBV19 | TGTGCCAGTAGCGGGACAGGGTTTCAGCCCCAGCATTTT | CASSGTGFQPQHF
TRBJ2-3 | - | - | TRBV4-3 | TGCGCCAGCAGCCAAGATCTTAGTTTCACGAATACGCAGTATTTT | CASSQDLSFTNTQYF
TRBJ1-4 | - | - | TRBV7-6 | TGTGCCAGCAGCTTCGTACGTACATGGGGGCTAAAACTGTTTTTT | CASSFVRTWGLKLFF
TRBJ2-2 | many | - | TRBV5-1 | TGCGCCAGCAGCTTCCAGTCCCCCAACACCGGGGAGCTGTTTTTT | CASSFQSPNTGELFF
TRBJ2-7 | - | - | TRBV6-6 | TGTGCCAGCAGTACGGACACTTACTCCTACGAGCAGTACTTC | CASSTDTYSYEQYF
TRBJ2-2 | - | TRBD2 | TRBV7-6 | TGTGCCAGCAGCTCCCCTGAGCGGGGAAAGGGGGAGCTGTTTTTT | CASSSPERGKGELFF
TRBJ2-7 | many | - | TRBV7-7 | TGTGCTAGCAGCTTAGGTCCCAGGGGGGAAGGCTACGAGCAGTACTTC | CASSLGPRGEGYEQYF
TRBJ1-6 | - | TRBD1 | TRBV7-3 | TGTGCCAGCAGCTTAAGACCTACAGGGGGCGCGTCAGATAATTCACCCCTCCACTTT | CASSLRPTGGASDNSPLHF
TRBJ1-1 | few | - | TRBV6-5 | TGTGCCAGCCTAGGACCGTTCGAAGCTTTCTTT | CASLGPFEAFF
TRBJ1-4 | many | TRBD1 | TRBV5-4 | TGTGCCAGCAGCCCGGACAGGAGTAATGAAAAACTGTTTTTT | CASSPDRSNEKLFF
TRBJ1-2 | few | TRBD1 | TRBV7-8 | TGTGCCAGCAGCTTGGCCGTTTCGGACAGGGTTAACTATGGCTACACCTTC | CASSLAVSDRVNYGYTF
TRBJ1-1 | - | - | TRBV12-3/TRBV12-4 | TGTGCCAGCAGTTTTGGGGGTCCGGACACTGAAGCTTTCTTT | CASSFGGPDTEAFF
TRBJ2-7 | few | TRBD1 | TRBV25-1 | TGTGCCAGCAATTCGGGACAGGGGAGTCCCTACGAGCAGTACTTC | CASNSGQGSPYEQYF
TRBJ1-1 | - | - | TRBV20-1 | TGCAGTGCTAGAGCGCTTTTGTTGCTAGGGGACGTGAACACTGAAGCTTTCTTT | CSARALLLLGDVNTEAFF
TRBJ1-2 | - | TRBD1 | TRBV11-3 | TGTGCCAGCAGCTCGGGACAGGGGGCGGACTATGGCTACACCTTC | CASSSGQGADYGYTF
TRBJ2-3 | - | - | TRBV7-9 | TGTGCCAGCAGCTTAGTCGACAAGGGAGCAGATACGCAGTATTTT | CASSLVDKGADTQYF
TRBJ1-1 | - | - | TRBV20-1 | TGCAGTGCTAGTAAAGCGGGGGCGCGGAAGAACACTGAAGCTTTCTTT | CSASKAGARKNTEAFF
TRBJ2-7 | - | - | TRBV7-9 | TGTGCCAGCTCCTCAGGAAGGATTTCGTACGAGCAGTACTTC | CASSSGRISYEQYF
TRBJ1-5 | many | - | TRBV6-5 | TGTGCCAGCAGTTACGATTTCGGCCAGCCCCAGCATTTT | CASSYDFGQPQHF
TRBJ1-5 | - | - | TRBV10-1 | TGCGCCAGCAGTGGGTCCGGCGCAGGGGCACCCCAGCATTTT | CASSGSGAGAPQHF
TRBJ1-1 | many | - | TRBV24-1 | TGTGCCACCAGTGATTTGGGCACTGAAGCTTTCTTT | CATSDLGTEAFF
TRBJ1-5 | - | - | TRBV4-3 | TGCGCCAGCAGCCCCGCGGAGGTTGAGGATCAGCCCCAGCATTTT | CASSPAEVEDQPQHF